A single sample is the source of the 17 T cell receptor beta chains below, sequenced in a study of radiotherapy plus CTLA-4 blockade in lung cancer. Profiled with immunoSEQ multiplex PCR; TCRdb holds only in-frame clones, not every one. Altogether 85,000 to 95,000 clones are present, around 83% being singletons, with the ten largest covering about a quarter. Sequences were derived from peripheral blood, sampled from a patient treated with radiotherapy plus ipilimumab. These receptor sequences come from a human donor with non-small cell lung cancer that progressed on radiotherapy plus ipilimumab.

J is TRBJ1-2 and V is TRBV19, with D possibly being TRBD1 (5 bases). Trimming stripped 6 bases from V and 6 bases from J, with 20 bases between. The CDR3 is 15 residues long. The V gene's germline CDR1 is LNHDA and CDR2 SQIVND (reference sequence). The CDR3, as DNA: TGTGCCAGTAGAATATCTGGGCAGGGAACAAATGGCTACACCTTC. It translates to CASRISGQGTNGYTF.

This clone was seen just once. V is TRBV6-1 and J is TRBJ2-3; TRBD1 agrees at 7 bases. This CDR3 region has 16 residues. Per germline, CDR1 MNHNS and CDR2 SASEGT. Trimming cost V 4 bases and J 9 bases; bases outside gene matches: 16. In nucleotides, the CDR3 is TGTGCCAGCAGTGGGGACAGCGCAGAGCAGATAAAGACGCAGTATTTT. Its protein product is CASSGDSAEQIKTQYF.

The chain has TRBV15 and TRBJ2-6; TRBD2 agrees at 7 bases. The V gene's germline CDR1 is LNHNV and CDR2 YYDKDF (reference sequence). V was pared by 1 base and J by 0 bases, with 0 bases of the junction left unmatched. The CDR3 consists of 16 residues. The CDR3 coding sequence is TGTGCCACCAGCAGAGGGGACTACTCTGGGGCCAACGTCCTGACTTTC. It codes for CATSRGDYSGANVLTF.

The chain employs TRBV6-5 and TRBJ1-5, with TRBD1 identical over 12 bases. V lost 6 bases to trimming and J lost 3 bases; unmatched junction nucleotides: 3. This CDR3 is 15 amino acids long. Per germline, CDR1 MNHEY and CDR2 SVGAGI. This CDR3 reads CASRRGQGANQPQHF. CDR3 DNA sequence: TGTGCCAGCAGGAGGGGACAGGGGGCCAATCAGCCCCAGCATTTT.

The J gene is TRBJ2-1, the V gene TRBV2; D remains unclear. Trimming cost V 5 bases and J 0 bases, with 26 bases left between them. CDR3 length: 20 amino acids. Per the germline V gene, CDR1 is SNHLY and CDR2 is FYNNEI. CDR3 sequence: CASSQFPSSIYGSSYNEQFF. The CDR3 DNA is TGTGCCAGCAGTCAATTCCCCTCTAGTATATATGGCAGCTCCTACAATGAGCAGTTCTTC.

On this clone: One end of the junction is discordant with germline, which a read error may explain. The rearrangement joins TRBV6-6 to TRBJ2-7; 7 nucleotides match TRBD1. This CDR3 comprises 12 residues. In germline, CDR1 is MNHNY, CDR2 SVGAGI (reference sequence). The CDR3 region has the DNA TGTGCCACCCACAGGGGCTCCAACGAGCAGTACTTC. Protein: CATHRGSNEQYF.

The chain joins TRBV28 to TRBJ1-5; D is possibly TRBD1 (6 bases). The germline CDR1 and CDR2 sequences are MDHEN and SYDVKM. V lost 5 bases to trimming and J lost 6 bases, with 23 bases between them. The CDR3 sequence is 17 residues long. The CDR3 reads CASSPIDWGRRIQPQHF. Here the CDR3 DNA reads TGTGCCAGCAGTCCAATAGACTGGGGGCGTAGGATTCAGCCCCAGCATTTT.

The chain employs TRBV6-5 and TRBJ2-7, with D possibly matching TRBD2 (6 bases). This CDR3 region has 15 residues. The V end was cut by 6 bases, the J end by 2 bases, with 17 bases between. CDR1 and CDR2 (germline): MNHEY, SVGAGI. The CDR3 nucleotides read TGTGCCAGCAGCCCCACCGGGACTGCAGCCTACGAGCAGTACTTC. Protein: CASSPTGTAAYEQYF.

The rearrangement links TRBV2 to TRBJ2-3; D is possibly TRBD1 or TRBD2 (5 bases each). The CDR3 extends over 15 amino acids. Trimming left V 9 bases short and J 1 base short, with 17 bases between. The germline CDR1 and CDR2 sequences are SNHLY and FYNNEI. The CDR3 sequence is CASQGPLWGTDTQYF. The CDR3 DNA reads TGTGCCAGTCAGGGACCTTTGTGGGGCACAGATACGCAGTATTTT.

This clone was observed a single time. The genes are TRBV11-2 and TRBJ1-5; a weak D match, TRBD1 (5 bases). The CDR3 loop spans 14 amino acids. V was trimmed by 1 base and J by 2 bases, leaving 6 bases between them. The germline CDR1 and CDR2 sequences are SGHAT and FQNNGV. The CDR3 sequence: CASSLGGGNQPQHF. Here the CDR3 DNA reads TGTGCCAGCAGCTTAGGGGGGGGCAATCAGCCCCAGCATTTT.

The V and J genes are TRBV7-9 and TRBJ2-7; D possibly corresponds to TRBD1 (6 bases). In germline, CDR1 is SEHNR, CDR2 FQNEAQ (reference sequence). The germline V and J ends were trimmed by 1 base and 2 bases, with 15 bases remaining between them. This CDR3 is 16 amino acids long. DNA for the CDR3: TGTGCCAGCAGCTTAGTGGGGGCCGGGAAAGCCTACGAGCAGTACTTC. As protein: CASSLVGAGKAYEQYF.

This clone was seen only once. The rearrangement links TRBV5-5 to TRBJ2-3; weak D call: TRBD2 (6 bases). With 4 bases removed from V and 4 bases from J, the gap between germline ends came to 19 bases. This CDR3 is built from 16 residues. The germline V gene encodes CDR1 SGHKS and CDR2 YYEKEE (reference sequence). CDR3 sequence: CASSAYTSGTSDTQYF. CDR3 coding DNA: TGTGCCAGCAGCGCTTATACTAGTGGGACTTCAGATACGCAGTATTTT. The variable domain in full, with the rest retrieved from reference TRBV5-5 and TRBJ2-3, is DAGVTQSPTHLIKTRGQQVTLRCSPISGHKSVSWYQQVLGQGPQFIFQYYEKEERGRGNFPDRFSARQFPNYSSELNVNALLLGDSALYLCASSAYTSGTSDTQYFGPGTRLTVL.

The sample holds a few counts of this clone. The chain couples TRBV16 to TRBJ2-4; D uncertain. Germline V gives CDR1 KGHSY, CDR2 FQNENV. This CDR3 region has 11 residues. Deletions cut 3 bases from V and 5 bases from J, with 2 bases between. As DNA, the CDR3 is TGTGCCAGCAGCCAGGAAAACATTCAGTACTTC. It codes for CASSQENIQYF.

This clone was recorded a few times. This chain joins TRBV9 and TRBJ1-1; 8 nucleotides align to TRBD1. There are 14 residues in the CDR3. V was clipped by 5 bases and J by 5 bases; unmatched bases: 8. Per the germline V gene, CDR1 is SGDLS and CDR2 is YYNGEE. The CDR3 is CASSKTGDFTEAFF. In DNA, the CDR3 is TGTGCCAGCAGTAAGACAGGGGATTTTACTGAAGCTTTCTTT.

This sequence joins TRBV5-1 and TRBJ2-7, with D perhaps TRBD2 (5 bases). V lost 0 bases to trimming and J lost 7 bases, with 8 bases between them. CDR3 length: 12 residues. Germline V gene data show CDR1 as SGHRS and CDR2 as YFSETQ. CDR3 in amino acids: CASSLDSGEQYF. DNA for the CDR3: TGCGCCAGCAGCTTGGATTCGGGGGAGCAGTACTTC.

This chain joins TRBV28 and TRBJ1-1, with a weak D call TRBD1 (6 bases). The CDR3 runs 13 residues. V was clipped by 4 bases and J by 7 bases, with 13 bases between them. Germline CDR1 and CDR2: MDHEN and SYDVKM. The CDR3: CASSSGGADEAFF. CDR3 bases: TGTGCCAGCAGTTCGGGGGGGGCAGATGAAGCTTTCTTT.

The chain employs TRBV28 and TRBJ2-1; D is ambiguous. Trimming shortened V by 3 bases and J by 0 bases, and 9 bases separated the two germline ends. Per the germline V gene, CDR1 is MDHEN and CDR2 is SYDVKM. This CDR3 is 15 amino acids long. CDR3 sequence (DNA): TGTGCCAGCAGTTTTGACCGGAGCTCCTACAATGAGCAGTTCTTC. Translated: CASSFDRSSYNEQFF.